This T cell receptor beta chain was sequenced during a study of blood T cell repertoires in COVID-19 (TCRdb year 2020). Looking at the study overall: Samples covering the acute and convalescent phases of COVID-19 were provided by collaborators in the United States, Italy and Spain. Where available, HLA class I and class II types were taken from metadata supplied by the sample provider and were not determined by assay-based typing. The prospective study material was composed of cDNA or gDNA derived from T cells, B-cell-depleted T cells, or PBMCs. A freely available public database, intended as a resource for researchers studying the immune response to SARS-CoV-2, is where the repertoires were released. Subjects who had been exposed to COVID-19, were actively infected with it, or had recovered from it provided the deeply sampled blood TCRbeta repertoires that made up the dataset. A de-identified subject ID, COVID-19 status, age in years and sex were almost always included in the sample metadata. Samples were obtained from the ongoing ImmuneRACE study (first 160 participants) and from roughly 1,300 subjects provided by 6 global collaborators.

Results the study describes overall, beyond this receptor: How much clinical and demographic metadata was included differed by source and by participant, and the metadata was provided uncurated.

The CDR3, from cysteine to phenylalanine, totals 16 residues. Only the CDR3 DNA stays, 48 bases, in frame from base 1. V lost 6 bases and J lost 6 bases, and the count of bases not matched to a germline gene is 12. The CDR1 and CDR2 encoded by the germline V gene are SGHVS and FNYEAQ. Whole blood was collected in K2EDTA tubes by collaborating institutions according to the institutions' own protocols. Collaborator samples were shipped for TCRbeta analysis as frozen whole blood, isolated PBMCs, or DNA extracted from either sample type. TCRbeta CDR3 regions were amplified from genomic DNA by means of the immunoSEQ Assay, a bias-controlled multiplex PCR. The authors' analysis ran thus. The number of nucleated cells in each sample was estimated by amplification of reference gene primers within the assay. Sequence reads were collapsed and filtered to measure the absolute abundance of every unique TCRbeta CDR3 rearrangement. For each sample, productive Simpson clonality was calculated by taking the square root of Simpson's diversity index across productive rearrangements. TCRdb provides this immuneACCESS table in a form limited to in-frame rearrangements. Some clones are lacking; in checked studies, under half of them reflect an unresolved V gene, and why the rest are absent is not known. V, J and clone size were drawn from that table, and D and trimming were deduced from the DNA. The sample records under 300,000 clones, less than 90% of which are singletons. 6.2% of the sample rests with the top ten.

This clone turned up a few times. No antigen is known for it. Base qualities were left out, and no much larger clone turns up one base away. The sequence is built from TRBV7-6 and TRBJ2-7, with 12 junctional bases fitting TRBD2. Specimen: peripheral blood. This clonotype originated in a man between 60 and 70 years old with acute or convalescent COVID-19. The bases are TGTGCCAGCAGACCGACTAGCGGGAGTCTCCGGGGCGAGCAGTACTTC. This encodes CASRPTSGSLRGEQYF.